This is a list of T cell receptor beta chains from one sample in a study of cytomegalovirus exposure and HLA in healthy donors. Only in-frame clones appear in the TCRdb table, and some are missing; sequencing was by immunoSEQ multiplex PCR. Of under 200,000 clones in the sample, over 60% are singletons; the top ten hold roughly an eighth. Sample: PBMCs. These receptors were collected from a man aged 45-65 years in good health and CMV-seropositive. Both conserved end residues are part of each CDR3. Clone size appears in some rows only: once, few, many, or a class for an expanded clone.

abundance: once; v_gene: TRBV9; j_gene: TRBJ2-1; CDR3aa: CASSVLAGAINEQFF
abundance: NA; v_gene: TRBV28; j_gene: TRBJ2-3; CDR3aa: CALAGGSTDTQYF
abundance: NA; v_gene: TRBV6-5; j_gene: TRBJ2-2; CDR3aa: CASSVSTSFGELFF
abundance: NA; v_gene: TRBV7-2; j_gene: TRBJ2-2; CDR3aa: CASSPFTTVTTGELFF
abundance: NA; v_gene: TRBV6-5; j_gene: TRBJ2-3; CDR3aa: CASSYSGRATDTQYF
abundance: NA; v_gene: TRBV7-9; j_gene: TRBJ1-1; CDR3aa: CASSSGQATMNTEAFF
abundance: NA; v_gene: TRBV18; j_gene: TRBJ1-5; CDR3aa: CASSQDRGGNQPQHF
abundance: NA; v_gene: TRBV23-1; j_gene: TRBJ2-7; CDR3aa: CASSRRDSPYEQYF
abundance: NA; v_gene: TRBV28; j_gene: TRBJ1-1; CDR3aa: CASTRDTNTEAFF
abundance: NA; v_gene: TRBV29-1; j_gene: TRBJ1-5; CDR3aa: CSVEEGGGQPQHF
abundance: NA; v_gene: TRBV5-6; j_gene: TRBJ2-6; CDR3aa: CASSSPGQGPFGANVLTF